A single sample is the source of the 21 T cell receptor beta chains below, sequenced in a study of cytomegalovirus exposure and HLA in healthy donors. Use of 60 Vbeta and 13 Jbeta primers characterized the PCR. The repertoire was sequenced with immunoSEQ multiplex PCR; TCRdb's copy has only in-frame clones and lacks some. Counted here are around 150,000 clones, 80% occurring once; the ten biggest clones make up 2% to 2.5%. Material: PBMCs. These receptors all come from a man under 40 in good health and CMV-seronegative.

The rearrangement uses TRBV9 and TRBJ2-7; TRBD1 matches 10 bases. V was clipped by 4 bases and J by 5 bases; unmatched bases: 9. Germline CDR1 SGDLS, CDR2 YYNGEE. This CDR3 is built from 15 residues. CDR3 protein: CASSPRQGASNEQYF. DNA of the CDR3: TGTGCCAGCAGCCCGCGACAGGGGGCGTCCAACGAGCAGTACTTC.

Only one count was recorded for this clone. The rearrangement uses TRBV30 and TRBJ2-1; D may be TRBD1 (5 bases). This CDR3 is built from 11 residues. CDR1 and CDR2 from the germline V gene are GTSNPN and SVGIG (reference sequence). V was pared by 5 bases and J by 9 bases, with 11 bases between. The CDR3 loop is CAWGAQREQFF. CDR3 nucleotide sequence: TGTGCCTGGGGGGCGCAGCGTGAGCAGTTCTTC.

About this clone: Different DNA sequences within this sample yield the same CDR3. The CDR3 reads CASSLGQVNTEAFF. The DNA of the CDR3 is TGCGCCAGCAGCCTGGGACAGGTGAACACTGAAGCTTTCTTT. V gene TRBV5-1 combines with J gene TRBJ1-1, with 8 bases lining up with TRBD1. From germline, CDR1 is SGHRS and CDR2 YFSETQ. This CDR3 is built from 14 residues. Losses at the gene ends were 4 bases for V and 0 bases for J; bases not matched to a gene: 2. The whole variable domain, remainder taken from reference TRBV5-1 and TRBJ1-1, is KAGVTQTPRYLIKTRGQQVTLSCSPISGHRSVSWYQQTPGQGLQFLFEYFSETQRNKGNFPGRFSGRQFSNSRSEMNVSTLELGDSALYLCASSLGQVNTEAFFGQGTRLTVV.

This clone came up once. V gene TRBV29-1 combines with J gene TRBJ1-6, with 9 bases fitting TRBD1. CDR1 and CDR2 (germline): SQVTM, ANQGSEA. CDR3 length: 14 residues. The trim removed 6 bases at V and 5 bases at J, leaving 5 bases unmatched. CDR3 sequence (DNA): TGCAGCGTAGGAGGGACAGGGAATAATTCACCCCTCCACTTT. It yields the protein CSVGGTGNNSPLHF.

The rearrangement links TRBV15 to TRBJ1-2; no reliable D call. V was pared by 0 bases and J by 10 bases, with 6 bases between. Germline V gives CDR1 LNHNV, CDR2 YYDKDF (reference sequence). CDR3 size: 11 residues. The CDR3 loop reads CATSRDGLYTF. As DNA, the CDR3 is TGTGCCACCAGCAGAGATGGCCTCTACACCTTC.

The sample holds one count of this clone. This chain joins TRBV7-2 and TRBJ2-3; D possibly corresponds to TRBD2 (5 bases). Trimming pared 6 bases from V and 5 bases from J, leaving 18 bases between. This CDR3 contains 15 residues. Germline V gives CDR1 SGHTA, CDR2 FQGNSA. The CDR3 DNA is TGTGCCAGCAGTGGGCGATTACTAGAGGTAGATACGCAGTATTTT. It is translated as CASSGRLLEVDTQYF.

This clone was picked up one time. The chain joins TRBV6-6 to TRBJ2-7; 12 bases agree with TRBD2. The length of the CDR3 is 16 residues. Germline V gives CDR1 MNHNY, CDR2 SVGAGI (reference sequence). After removal of 0 bases from V and 7 bases from J, the junction contained 7 bases not matched to a gene. The CDR3 nucleotides are TGTGCCAGCAGTTACTCTCTAGCGGGAGGGCCCCGGGAGCAGTACTTC. Amino acid sequence: CASSYSLAGGPREQYF.

The rearrangement joins TRBV13 to TRBJ2-3; the match to TRBD2 covers 7 bases. Trimming took 5 bases from V and 7 from J; bases not matched to a gene: 9. Germline V gene lookup returns CDR1 PRHDT and CDR2 FYEKMQ (reference sequence). There are 14 residues in the CDR3. CDR3 DNA sequence: TGTGCCAGCAGCCGGGAGGCTAATCCTAATACGCAGTATTTT. It yields the protein CASSREANPNTQYF. The variable domain in full, completed from reference TRBV13 and TRBJ2-3, reads AAGVIQSPRHLIKEKRETATLKCYPIPRHDTVYWYQQGPGQDPQFLISFYEKMQSDKGSIPDRFSAQQFSDYHSELNMSSLELGDSALYFCASSREANPNTQYFGPGTRLTVL.

The rearrangement joins TRBV28 to TRBJ2-3, with TRBD1 matching over 9 bases. CDR1 and CDR2 from the germline V gene are MDHEN and SYDVKM. The CDR3 is 17 amino acids. The ends lost 3 bases at V and 0 bases at J; junction bases unmatched: 7. In DNA, the CDR3 is TGTGCCAGCAGTTTCGGGTGGACAGGGGCCAGCACAGATACGCAGTATTTT. It translates to CASSFGWTGASTDTQYF. The entire variable domain, with the rest obtained from reference TRBV28 and TRBJ2-3, is as follows: DVKVTQSSRYLVKRTGEKVFLECVQDMDHENMFWYRQDPGLGLRLIYFSYDVKMKEKGDIPEGYSVSREKKERFSLILESASTNQTSMYLCASSFGWTGASTDTQYFGPGTRLTVL.

The sample holds one count of this clone. CDR3 protein: CASSSGTGRMNTEAFF. The CDR3 DNA sequence: TGTGCCAGCTCATCGGGGACAGGGAGGATGAACACTGAAGCTTTCTTT. V gene TRBV18 combines with J gene TRBJ1-1; 9 bases map to TRBD1. This CDR3 is built from 16 residues. J lost 0 bases, V lost 5 bases, and 7 bases had no gene match. Germline lookup yields CDR1 KGHSH and CDR2 LQKENI.

This clone has only a few counts. The rearrangement uses TRBV6-1 and TRBJ2-1; D gene ambiguous. There are 14 residues in the CDR3. V lost 5 bases, J lost 3 bases, and 11 bases lay in between. Per germline, CDR1 MNHNS and CDR2 SASEGT. The CDR3 nucleotides read TGTGCCAGCAGTAGACTCCCCCGCTACAATGAGCAGTTCTTC. It yields the protein CASSRLPRYNEQFF.

V and J are TRBV2 and TRBJ1-5; 7 bases align to TRBD1. J was trimmed by 7 bases and V by 6 bases; bases with no gene match: 9. The CDR3 contains 14 residues. Looked up from germline, CDR1 is SNHLY and CDR2 is FYNNEI. The CDR3 region has the DNA TGTGCCAGCAGGAAAGGGGGCCCCGGGCAGCCCCAGCATTTT. Translating gives CASRKGGPGQPQHF.

This clone was counted only a few times. This chain connects TRBV6-6 to TRBJ1-5, with 9 bases lining up with TRBD1. In germline, CDR1 is MNHNY, CDR2 SVGAGI (reference sequence). V lost 3 bases and J lost 6; bases outside the gene matches: 9. CDR3 length: 16 amino acids. This CDR3 is CASSYPPRDRVQPQHF. The DNA of the CDR3 is TGTGCCAGCAGTTATCCGCCCCGGGACAGGGTTCAGCCCCAGCATTTT.

The chain has TRBV2 and TRBJ1-3, with D perhaps TRBD1 (6 bases). This CDR3 comprises 14 residues. Germline CDR1 and CDR2: SNHLY and FYNNEI. V lost 7 bases, J lost 0 bases, and 10 bases lay in between. In nucleotides, the CDR3 is TGTGCCAGCACCTGGACAGACTCTGGAAACACCATATATTTT. Translated: CASTWTDSGNTIYF.

The genes are TRBV7-9 and TRBJ1-1; D might be TRBD1 (6 bases). V was trimmed by 4 bases and J by 1 base, leaving 13 bases between them. This CDR3 is built from 15 residues. CDR1 is SEHNR and CDR2 is FQNEAQ in the germline V gene (reference sequence). The CDR3 sequence is CASSSGVAGNTEAFF. The CDR3, as DNA: TGTGCCAGCAGCTCAGGGGTGGCGGGGAACACTGAAGCTTTCTTT.

The J gene is TRBJ2-7, the V gene TRBV11-2; D is perhaps TRBD1 (5 bases). Trimming took off 1 base at V and 3 bases at J, with 16 bases between the two ends. The V gene's germline CDR1 is SGHAT and CDR2 FQNNGV. CDR3 length equals 16 residues. The CDR3 DNA is TGTGCCAGCAGCTTAGGGTCCGCGACAGCGATCTACGAGCAGTACTTC. It is translated as CASSLGSATAIYEQYF.

The V gene is TRBV28, the J gene TRBJ1-2, with D possibly being TRBD1 (5 bases). The CDR3 has 15 residues. Germline CDR1 MDHEN, CDR2 SYDVKM. V was clipped by 1 base and J by 4 bases, with 13 bases between them. The CDR3 DNA follows: TGTGCCAGCAGTTTATTGGTCGGTGACAGCTATGGCTACACCTTC. Translation: CASSLLVGDSYGYTF.

The chain employs TRBV6-5 and TRBJ1-4; TRBD1 matches at 7 bases. From germline, CDR1 is MNHEY and CDR2 SVGAGI. There are 13 residues in the CDR3. With V trimmed by 6 bases and J by 4 bases, 2 bases remained unmatched. CDR3 loop: CASRGQFNEKLFF. The CDR3 DNA reads as TGTGCCAGCAGGGGACAGTTTAATGAAAAACTGTTTTTT.

This sequence joins TRBV30 and TRBJ2-1; the D gene is possibly TRBD2 (5 bases). The CDR3 spans 12 residues. The V end lost 3 bases, the J end lost 8 bases, and 11 bases lay between the germline ends. Germline V CDR1 and CDR2: GTSNPN, SVGIG (reference sequence). The CDR3 bases are TGTGCCTGGAGCGTCCCGGGATATGAGCAGTTCTTC. This encodes CAWSVPGYEQFF. Supplemented by reference TRBV30 and TRBJ2-1, the full variable domain reads SQTIHQWPATLVQPVGSPLSLECTVEGTSNPNLYWYRQAAGRGLQLLFYSVGIGQISSEVPQNLSASRPQDRQFILSSKKLLLSDSGFYLCAWSVPGYEQFFGPGTRLTVL.

The V gene is TRBV9, the J gene TRBJ2-7; 8 bases agree with TRBD1. The V gene's germline CDR1 is SGDLS and CDR2 YYNGEE. The CDR3 has 17 residues. V was clipped by 0 bases and J by 7 bases; unmatched bases: 15. The CDR3 is CASSVGAYNQGAREQYF. CDR3 coding DNA: TGTGCCAGCAGCGTAGGGGCTTATAATCAGGGGGCGAGGGAGCAGTACTTC.

In this sample, this clone turned up once. The rearrangement uses TRBV11-2 and TRBJ2-7; 10 nucleotides align to TRBD1. The J segment lost 9 bases and the V segment lost 5 bases, leaving 19 bases of the junction unmatched. This CDR3 is 17 amino acids long. Germline CDR1 and CDR2: SGHAT and FQNNGV. CDR3 amino acids: CASSTRLGQGPSLAQYF. In DNA form, the CDR3 reads TGTGCCAGCAGCACTAGATTGGGACAGGGGCCCTCCCTTGCGCAGTACTTC.